This T cell receptor beta chain was captured in a study of T cell responses to AZD1222 COVID-19 vaccine. Method: immunoSEQ multiplex PCR; TCRdb's copy keeps in-frame clones and lacks some. The top ten clones hold roughly 28% of a sample with roughly 67,000 clones, roughly nine tenths of them seen once. On this clone itself: Its antigen is unknown.

Study-wide findings and caveats: Recipients of AZD1222 seropositive at baseline numbered only 6 or 7.

The CDR3 sequence is 15 residues long. J gave up 0 bases and V 4 bases, and 3 bases lay outside the gene matches. Germline-derived CDR1 and CDR2 are MNHEY and SMNVEV (reference sequence). The sample consisted of peripheral blood, taken 28 days after the second AZD1222 dose. The V call is TRBV27, the J call TRBJ2-1, with 7 bases aligning to TRBD2. The TCR comes from an adult who received the AZD1222 COVID-19 vaccine. CDR3 residues: CASSSSGSSYNEQFF. CDR3 nucleotides: TGTGCCAGCAGTTCTAGCGGTAGCTCCTACAATGAGCAGTTCTTC.